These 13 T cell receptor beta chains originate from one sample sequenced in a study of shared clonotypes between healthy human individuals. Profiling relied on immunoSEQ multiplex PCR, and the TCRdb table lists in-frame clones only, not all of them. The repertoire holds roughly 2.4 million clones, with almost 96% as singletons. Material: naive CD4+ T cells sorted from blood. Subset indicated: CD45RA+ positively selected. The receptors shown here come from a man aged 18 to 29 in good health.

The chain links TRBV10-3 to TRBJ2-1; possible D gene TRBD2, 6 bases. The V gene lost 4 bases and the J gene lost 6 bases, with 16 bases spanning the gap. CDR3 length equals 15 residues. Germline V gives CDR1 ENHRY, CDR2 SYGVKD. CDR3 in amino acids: CAISVAASRANEQFF. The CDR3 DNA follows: TGTGCCATCAGTGTAGCGGCTAGTAGGGCCAATGAGCAGTTCTTC.

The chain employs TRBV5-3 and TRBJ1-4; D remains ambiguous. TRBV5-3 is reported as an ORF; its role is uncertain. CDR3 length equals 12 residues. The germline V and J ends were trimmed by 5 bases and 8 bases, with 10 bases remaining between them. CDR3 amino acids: CARRQKQEKLFF. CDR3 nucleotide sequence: TGTGCCAGAAGACAAAAACAGGAAAAACTGTTTTTT.

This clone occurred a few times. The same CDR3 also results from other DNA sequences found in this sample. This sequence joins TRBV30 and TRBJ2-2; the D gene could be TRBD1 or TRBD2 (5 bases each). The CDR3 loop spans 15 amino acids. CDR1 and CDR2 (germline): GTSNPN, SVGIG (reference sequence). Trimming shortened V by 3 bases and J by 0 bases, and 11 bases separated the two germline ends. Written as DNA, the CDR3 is TGTGCCTGGAGGGCCGGGACCGCGAACACCGGGGAGCTGTTTTTT. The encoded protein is CAWRAGTANTGELFF.

CDR3 in amino acids: CASSYGQGASDEQFF. The CDR3 bases are TGCGCCAGCAGCTATGGACAGGGGGCGTCCGATGAGCAGTTCTTC. The V and J genes are TRBV5-1 and TRBJ2-1, with 11 bases identical to TRBD1. CDR3 length: 15 amino acids. The germline V gene encodes CDR1 SGHRS and CDR2 YFSETQ. Losses at the gene ends were 3 bases for V and 8 bases for J; bases not matched to a gene: 7.

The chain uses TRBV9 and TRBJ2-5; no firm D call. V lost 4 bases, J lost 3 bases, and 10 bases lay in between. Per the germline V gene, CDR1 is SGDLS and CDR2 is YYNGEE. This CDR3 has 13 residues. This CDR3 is CASSNALEETQYF. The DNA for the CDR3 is TGTGCCAGCAGCAATGCCCTAGAAGAGACCCAGTACTTC.

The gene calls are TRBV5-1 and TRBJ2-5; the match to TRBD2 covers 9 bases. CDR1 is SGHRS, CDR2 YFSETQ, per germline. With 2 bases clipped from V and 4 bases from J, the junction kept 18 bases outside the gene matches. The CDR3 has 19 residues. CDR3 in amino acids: CASSFLRLTSGHAVETQYF. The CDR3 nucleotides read TGCGCCAGCAGCTTCCTCCGACTTACTAGCGGGCATGCTGTAGAGACCCAGTACTTC.

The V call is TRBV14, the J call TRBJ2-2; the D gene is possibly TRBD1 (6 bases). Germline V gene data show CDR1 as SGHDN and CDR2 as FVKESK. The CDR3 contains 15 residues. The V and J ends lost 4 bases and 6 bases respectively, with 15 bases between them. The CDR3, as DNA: TGTGCCAGCAGCCCCCTAGGGGGTGTAGCCGGGGAGCTGTTTTTT. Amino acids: CASSPLGGVAGELFF. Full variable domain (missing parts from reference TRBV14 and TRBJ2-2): EAGVTQFPSHSVIEKGQTVTLRCDPISGHDNLYWYRRVMGKEIKFLLHFVKESKQDESGMPNNRFLAERTGGTYSTLKVQPAELEDSGVYFCASSPLGGVAGELFFGEGSRLTVL.

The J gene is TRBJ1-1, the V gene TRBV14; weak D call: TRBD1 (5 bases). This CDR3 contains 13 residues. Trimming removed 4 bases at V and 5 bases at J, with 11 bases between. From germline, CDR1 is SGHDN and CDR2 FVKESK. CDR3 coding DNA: TGTGCCAGCAGCCGGGACCATCTAACTGAAGCTTTCTTT. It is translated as CASSRDHLTEAFF.

CDR3 coding DNA: TGTGCCAGCACCCAGGCCGGGACAGGGGGTGAAAAACTGTTTTTT. It encodes CASTQAGTGGEKLFF. This chain uses TRBV6-5 with TRBJ1-4; TRBD1 agrees at 11 bases. Per the germline V gene, CDR1 is MNHEY and CDR2 is SVGAGI. The CDR3 totals 15 residues. The trim removed 7 bases at V and 7 bases at J, leaving 8 bases unmatched.

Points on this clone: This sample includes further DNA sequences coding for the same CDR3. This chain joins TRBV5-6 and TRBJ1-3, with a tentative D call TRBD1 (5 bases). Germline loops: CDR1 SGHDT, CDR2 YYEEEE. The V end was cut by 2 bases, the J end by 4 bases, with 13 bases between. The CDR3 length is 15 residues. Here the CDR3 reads CASSLRGISGNTIYF. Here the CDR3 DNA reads TGTGCCAGCAGCTTAAGGGGTATATCCGGAAACACCATATATTTT.

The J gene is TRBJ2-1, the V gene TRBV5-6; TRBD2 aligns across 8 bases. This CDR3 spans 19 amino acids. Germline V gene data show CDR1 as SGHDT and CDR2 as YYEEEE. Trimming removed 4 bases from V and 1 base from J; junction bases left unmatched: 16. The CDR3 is CASSPSAGGRGVSYNEQFF. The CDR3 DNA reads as TGTGCCAGCAGCCCGTCGGCGGGGGGCCGAGGCGTATCCTACAATGAGCAGTTCTTC.

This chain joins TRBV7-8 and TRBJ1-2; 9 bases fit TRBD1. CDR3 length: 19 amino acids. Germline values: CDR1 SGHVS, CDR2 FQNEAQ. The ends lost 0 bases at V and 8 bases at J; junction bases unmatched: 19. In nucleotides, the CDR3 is TGTGCCAGCAGCTTAGCGGCCACCGGGACAGGGAGAACCCCGGGGGGCTACACCTTC. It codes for CASSLAATGTGRTPGGYTF.

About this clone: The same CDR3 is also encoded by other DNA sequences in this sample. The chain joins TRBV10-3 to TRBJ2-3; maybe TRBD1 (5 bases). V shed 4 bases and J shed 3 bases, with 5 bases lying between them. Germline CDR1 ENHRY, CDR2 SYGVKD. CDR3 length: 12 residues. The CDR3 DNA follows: TGTGCCATCAGTGGACAGACAGATACGCAGTATTTT. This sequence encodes CAISGQTDTQYF.